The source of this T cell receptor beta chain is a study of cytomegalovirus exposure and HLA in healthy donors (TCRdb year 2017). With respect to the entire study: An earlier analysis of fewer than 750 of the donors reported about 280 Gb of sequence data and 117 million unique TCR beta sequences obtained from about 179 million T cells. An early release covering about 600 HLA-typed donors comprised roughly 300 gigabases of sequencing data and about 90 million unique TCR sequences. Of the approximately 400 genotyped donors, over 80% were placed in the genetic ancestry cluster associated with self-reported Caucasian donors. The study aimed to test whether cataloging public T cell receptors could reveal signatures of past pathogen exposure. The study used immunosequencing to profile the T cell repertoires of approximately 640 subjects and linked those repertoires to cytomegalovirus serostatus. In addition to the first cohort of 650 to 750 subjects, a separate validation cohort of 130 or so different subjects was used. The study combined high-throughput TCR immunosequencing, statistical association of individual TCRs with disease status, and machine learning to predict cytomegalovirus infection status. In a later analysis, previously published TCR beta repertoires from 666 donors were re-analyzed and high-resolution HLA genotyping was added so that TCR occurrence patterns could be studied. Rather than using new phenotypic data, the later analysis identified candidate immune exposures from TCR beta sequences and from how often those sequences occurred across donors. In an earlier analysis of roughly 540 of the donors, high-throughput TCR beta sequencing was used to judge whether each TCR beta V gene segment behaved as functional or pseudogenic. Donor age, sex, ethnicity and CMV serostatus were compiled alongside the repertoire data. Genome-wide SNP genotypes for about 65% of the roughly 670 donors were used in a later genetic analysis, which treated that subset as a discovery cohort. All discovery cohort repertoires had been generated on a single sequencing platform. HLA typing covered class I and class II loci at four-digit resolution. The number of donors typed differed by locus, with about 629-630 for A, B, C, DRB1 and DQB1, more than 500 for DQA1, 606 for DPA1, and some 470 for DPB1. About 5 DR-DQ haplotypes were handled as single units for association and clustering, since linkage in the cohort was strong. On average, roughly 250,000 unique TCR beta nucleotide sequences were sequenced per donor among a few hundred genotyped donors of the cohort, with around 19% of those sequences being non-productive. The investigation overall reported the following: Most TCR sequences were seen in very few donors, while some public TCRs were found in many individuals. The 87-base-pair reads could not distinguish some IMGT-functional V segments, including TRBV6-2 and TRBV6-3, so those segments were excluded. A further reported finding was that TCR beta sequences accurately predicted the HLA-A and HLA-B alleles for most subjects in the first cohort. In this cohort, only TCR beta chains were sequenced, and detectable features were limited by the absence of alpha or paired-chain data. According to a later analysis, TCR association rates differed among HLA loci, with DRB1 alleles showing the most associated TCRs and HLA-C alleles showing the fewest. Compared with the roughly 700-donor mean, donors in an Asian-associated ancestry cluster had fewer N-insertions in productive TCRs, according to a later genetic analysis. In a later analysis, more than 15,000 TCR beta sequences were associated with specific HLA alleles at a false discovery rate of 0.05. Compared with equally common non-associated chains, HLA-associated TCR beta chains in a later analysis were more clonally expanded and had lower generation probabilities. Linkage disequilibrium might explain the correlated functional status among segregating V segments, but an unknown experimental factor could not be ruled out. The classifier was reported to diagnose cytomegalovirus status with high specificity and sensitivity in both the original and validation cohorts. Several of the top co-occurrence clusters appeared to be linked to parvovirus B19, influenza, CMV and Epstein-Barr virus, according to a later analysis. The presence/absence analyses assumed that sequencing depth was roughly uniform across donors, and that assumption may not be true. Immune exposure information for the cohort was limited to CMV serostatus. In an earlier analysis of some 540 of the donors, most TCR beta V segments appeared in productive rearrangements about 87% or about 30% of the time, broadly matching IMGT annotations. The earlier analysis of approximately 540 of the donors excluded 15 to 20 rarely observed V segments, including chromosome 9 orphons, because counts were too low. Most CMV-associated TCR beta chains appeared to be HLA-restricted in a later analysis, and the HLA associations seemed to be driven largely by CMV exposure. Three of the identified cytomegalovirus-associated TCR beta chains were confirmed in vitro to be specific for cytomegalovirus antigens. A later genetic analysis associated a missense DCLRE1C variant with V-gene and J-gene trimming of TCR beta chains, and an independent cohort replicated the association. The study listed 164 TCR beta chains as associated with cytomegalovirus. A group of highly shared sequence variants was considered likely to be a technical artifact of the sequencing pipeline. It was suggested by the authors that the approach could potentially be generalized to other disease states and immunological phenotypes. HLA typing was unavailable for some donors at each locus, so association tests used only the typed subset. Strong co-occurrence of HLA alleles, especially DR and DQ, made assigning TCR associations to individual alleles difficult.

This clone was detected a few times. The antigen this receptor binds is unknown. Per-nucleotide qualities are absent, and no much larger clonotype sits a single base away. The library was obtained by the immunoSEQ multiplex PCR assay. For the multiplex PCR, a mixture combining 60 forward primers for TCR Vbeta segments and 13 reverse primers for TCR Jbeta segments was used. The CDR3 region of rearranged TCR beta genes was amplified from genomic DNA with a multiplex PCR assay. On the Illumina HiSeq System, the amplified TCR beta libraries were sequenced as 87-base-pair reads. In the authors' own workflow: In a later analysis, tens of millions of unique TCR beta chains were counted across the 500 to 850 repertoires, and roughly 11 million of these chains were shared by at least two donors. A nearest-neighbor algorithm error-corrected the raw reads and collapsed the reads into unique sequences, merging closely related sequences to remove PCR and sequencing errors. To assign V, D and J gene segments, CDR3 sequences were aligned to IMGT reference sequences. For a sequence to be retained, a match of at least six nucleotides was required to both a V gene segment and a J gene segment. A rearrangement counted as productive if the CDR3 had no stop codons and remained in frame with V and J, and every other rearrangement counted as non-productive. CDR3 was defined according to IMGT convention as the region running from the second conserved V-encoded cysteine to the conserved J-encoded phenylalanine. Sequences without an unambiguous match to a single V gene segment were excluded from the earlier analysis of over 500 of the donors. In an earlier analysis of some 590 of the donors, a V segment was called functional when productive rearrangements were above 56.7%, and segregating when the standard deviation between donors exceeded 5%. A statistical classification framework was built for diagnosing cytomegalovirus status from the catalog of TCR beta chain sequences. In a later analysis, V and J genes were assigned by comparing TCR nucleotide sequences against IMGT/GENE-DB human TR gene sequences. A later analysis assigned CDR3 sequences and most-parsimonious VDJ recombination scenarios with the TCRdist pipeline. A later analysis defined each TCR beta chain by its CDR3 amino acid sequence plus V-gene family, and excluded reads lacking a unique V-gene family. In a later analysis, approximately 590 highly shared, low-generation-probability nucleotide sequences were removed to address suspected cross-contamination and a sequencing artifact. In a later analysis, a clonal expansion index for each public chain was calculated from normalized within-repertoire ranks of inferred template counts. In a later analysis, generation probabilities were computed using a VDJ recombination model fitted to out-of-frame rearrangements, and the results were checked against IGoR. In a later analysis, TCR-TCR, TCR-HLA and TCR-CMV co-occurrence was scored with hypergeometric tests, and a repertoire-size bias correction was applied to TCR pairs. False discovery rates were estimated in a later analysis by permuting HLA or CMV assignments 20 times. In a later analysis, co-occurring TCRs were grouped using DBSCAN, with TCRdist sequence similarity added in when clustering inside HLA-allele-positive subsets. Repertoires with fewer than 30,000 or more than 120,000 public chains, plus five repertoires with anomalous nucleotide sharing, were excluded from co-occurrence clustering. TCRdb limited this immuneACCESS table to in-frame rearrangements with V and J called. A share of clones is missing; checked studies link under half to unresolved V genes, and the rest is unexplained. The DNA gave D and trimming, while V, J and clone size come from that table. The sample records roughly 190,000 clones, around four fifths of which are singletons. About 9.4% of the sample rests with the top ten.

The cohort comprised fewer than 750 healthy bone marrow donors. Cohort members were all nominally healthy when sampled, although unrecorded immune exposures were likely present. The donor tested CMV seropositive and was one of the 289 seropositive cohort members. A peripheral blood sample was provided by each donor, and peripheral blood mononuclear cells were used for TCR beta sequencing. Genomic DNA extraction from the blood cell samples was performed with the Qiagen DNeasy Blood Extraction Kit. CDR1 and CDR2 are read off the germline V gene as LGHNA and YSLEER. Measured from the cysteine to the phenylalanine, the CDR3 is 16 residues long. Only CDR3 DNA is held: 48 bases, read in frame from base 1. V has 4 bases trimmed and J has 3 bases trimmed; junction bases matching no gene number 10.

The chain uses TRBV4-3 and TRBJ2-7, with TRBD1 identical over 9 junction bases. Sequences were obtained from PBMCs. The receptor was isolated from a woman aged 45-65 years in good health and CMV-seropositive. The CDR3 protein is CASSRSGQGFFYEQYF. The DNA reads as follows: TGCGCCAGCAGCCGCTCGGGACAGGGTTTCTTCTACGAGCAGTACTTC.